This T cell receptor (beta chain) originates from a study of blood T cell repertoires in COVID-19. This CDR3 region has 19 residues. The germline CDR1 and CDR2 sequences are LNHDA and SQIVND (reference sequence). The V gene end was trimmed by 5 bases and the J gene end by 3 bases; junction bases not matched to a gene: 19. Generated by immunoSEQ multiplex PCR, the TCRdb table keeps only in-frame clones and is missing some. The sample lists about 49,000 clones, 84% occurring once. This clone was counted between two and nine times. This chain links TRBV19 with TRBJ2-1, with 7 bases that match TRBD1. The specimen sequenced was peripheral blood. This sequence originates from a man between 45 and 60 years old with acute or convalescent COVID-19. CDR3 region: CASSPQPGRFDRVYNEQFF. In DNA, the CDR3 is TGTGCCAGTAGTCCCCAGCCCGGCCGCTTCGACAGGGTCTACAATGAGCAGTTCTTC.